The sequence of this T cell receptor beta chain was determined in a study of cytomegalovirus exposure and HLA in healthy donors. The CDR3 consists of 16 residues. Germline CDR1 and CDR2: SGDLS and YYNGEE. With V trimmed by 4 bases and J by 2 bases, 10 bases remained unmatched. Regarding this clone: What it binds is not known.

Findings of the study overall: Rarity marked most TCR sequences, yet some public TCRs occurred in many donors. What was likely a sequencing artifact was a cluster of highly shared sequence variants. Information on immune exposure was restricted to one variable (CMV serostatus).

The study ran its PCR with 60 Vbeta and 13 Jbeta primers. Clones were sequenced by immunoSEQ multiplex PCR, and TCRdb holds only the in-frame ones, with some missing. The sample includes 150,000 to 200,000 clones, roughly 80% of them seen just once. Sequenced sample: PBMCs. The V and J genes are TRBV9 and TRBJ2-7; TRBD2 agrees at 9 bases. This clonotype originated in a woman aged 18 to 35 in good health and CMV-seronegative. In DNA form, the CDR3 reads TGTGCCAGCAGCCCATCTGCGGGACTAGCAGCCTACGAGCAGTACTTC. Translating it yields CASSPSAGLAAYEQYF.